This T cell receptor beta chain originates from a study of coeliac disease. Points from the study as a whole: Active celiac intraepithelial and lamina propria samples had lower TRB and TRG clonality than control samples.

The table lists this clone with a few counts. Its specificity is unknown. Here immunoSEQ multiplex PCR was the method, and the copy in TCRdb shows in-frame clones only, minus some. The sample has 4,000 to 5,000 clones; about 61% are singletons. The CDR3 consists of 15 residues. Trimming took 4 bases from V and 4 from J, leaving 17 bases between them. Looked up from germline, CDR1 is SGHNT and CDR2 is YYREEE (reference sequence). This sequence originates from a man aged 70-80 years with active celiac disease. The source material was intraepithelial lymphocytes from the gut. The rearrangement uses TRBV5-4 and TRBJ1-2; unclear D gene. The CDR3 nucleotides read TGTGCCAGCAGCGACATAACTCGCCCATCCTATGGCTACACCTTC. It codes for CASSDITRPSYGYTF.